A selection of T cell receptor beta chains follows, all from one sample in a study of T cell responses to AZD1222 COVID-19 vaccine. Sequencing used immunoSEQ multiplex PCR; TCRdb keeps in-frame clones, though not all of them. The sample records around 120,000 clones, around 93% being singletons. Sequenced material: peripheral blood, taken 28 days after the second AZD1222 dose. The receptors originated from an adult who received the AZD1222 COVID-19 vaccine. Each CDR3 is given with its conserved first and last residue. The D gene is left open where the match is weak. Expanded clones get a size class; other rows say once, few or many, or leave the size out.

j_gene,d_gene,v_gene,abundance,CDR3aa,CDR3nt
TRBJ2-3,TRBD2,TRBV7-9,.,CASSPAGGSTDTQYF,TGTGCCAGCAGCCCAGCGGGAGGGAGCACAGATACGCAGTATTTT
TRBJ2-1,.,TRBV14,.,CASSPNSYEQFF,TGTGCCAGCAGCCCGAACAGTTACGAGCAGTTCTTC
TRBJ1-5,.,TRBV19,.,CASKPEGFANQPQHF,TGTGCCAGTAAACCCGAGGGGTTCGCAAATCAGCCCCAGCATTTT
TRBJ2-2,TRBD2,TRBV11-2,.,CASSWAGGSTGELFF,TGTGCCAGCAGCTGGGCGGGAGGGTCCACCGGGGAGCTGTTTTTT
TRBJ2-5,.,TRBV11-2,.,CASSPGGDSQETQYF,TGTGCCAGCAGCCCCGGCGGAGATTCTCAAGAGACCCAGTACTTC
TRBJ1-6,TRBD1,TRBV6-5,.,CASSSRGPNSPLHF,TGTGCCAGCAGTAGCAGGGGGCCCAATTCACCCCTCCACTTT
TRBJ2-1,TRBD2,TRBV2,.,CASSDNRGGGTHNEQFF,TGTGCCAGCAGTGACAATCGCGGGGGAGGAACGCACAATGAGCAGTTCTTC
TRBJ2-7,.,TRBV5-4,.,CASSLRGRVGEQYF,TGTGCCAGCAGCTTACGTGGGAGAGTTGGCGAGCAGTACTTC
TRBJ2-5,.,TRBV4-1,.,CASSQANSKETQYF,TGCGCCAGCAGCCAAGCTAATTCGAAAGAGACCCAGTACTTC
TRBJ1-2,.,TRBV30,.,CAWSVSVGPYGYTF,TGTGCCTGGAGTGTATCCGTCGGCCCCTATGGCTACACCTTC
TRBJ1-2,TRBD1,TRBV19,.,CASSAGTGTNGYTF,TGTGCCAGTAGTGCCGGGACAGGGACCAATGGCTACACCTTC
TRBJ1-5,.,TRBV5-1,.,CASSLEGLSNQPQHF,TGCGCCAGCAGCTTGGAGGGGTTGAGCAATCAGCCCCAGCATTTT
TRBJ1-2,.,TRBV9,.,CASSVQGSKNYGYTF,TGTGCCAGCAGCGTTCAGGGAAGCAAAAACTATGGCTACACCTTC
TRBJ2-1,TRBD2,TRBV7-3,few,CASSLGLARYNEQFF,TGTGCCAGCAGCCTAGGACTAGCGCGTTACAATGAGCAGTTCTTC
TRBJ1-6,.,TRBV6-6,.,CASNQAGESPLHF,TGTGCCAGCAATCAGGCAGGGGAGTCACCCCTCCACTTT
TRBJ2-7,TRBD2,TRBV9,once,CASSAGGRAAGYEQYF,TGTGCCAGCAGCGCGGGGGGGAGGGCCGCTGGTTACGAGCAGTACTTC
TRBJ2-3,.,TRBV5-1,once,CASSPGVASTDTQYF,TGCGCCAGCAGCCCTGGGGTAGCTAGCACAGATACGCAGTATTTT
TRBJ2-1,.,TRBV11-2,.,CASSLLAQGGEQFF,TGTGCCAGCAGCCTTCTAGCCCAGGGAGGTGAGCAGTTCTTC
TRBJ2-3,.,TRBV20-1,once,CSALRLELQYF,TGCAGTGCTCTAAGACTAGAACTGCAGTATTTT
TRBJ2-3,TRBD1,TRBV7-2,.,CASSSGQHIRTDTQYF,TGTGCCAGCAGCTCGGGACAGCACATCCGCACAGATACGCAGTATTTT
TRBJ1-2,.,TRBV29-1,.,CSAGARKGYTF,TGCAGCGCCGGAGCGAGAAAGGGCTACACCTTC
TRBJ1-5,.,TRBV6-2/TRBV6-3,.,CASSYGRGGPQHF,TGTGCCAGCAGTTATGGAAGGGGCGGCCCCCAGCATTTT
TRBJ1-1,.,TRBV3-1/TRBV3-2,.,CASSQSGGTEAFF,TGTGCCAGCAGCCAAAGCGGGGGCACTGAAGCTTTCTTT